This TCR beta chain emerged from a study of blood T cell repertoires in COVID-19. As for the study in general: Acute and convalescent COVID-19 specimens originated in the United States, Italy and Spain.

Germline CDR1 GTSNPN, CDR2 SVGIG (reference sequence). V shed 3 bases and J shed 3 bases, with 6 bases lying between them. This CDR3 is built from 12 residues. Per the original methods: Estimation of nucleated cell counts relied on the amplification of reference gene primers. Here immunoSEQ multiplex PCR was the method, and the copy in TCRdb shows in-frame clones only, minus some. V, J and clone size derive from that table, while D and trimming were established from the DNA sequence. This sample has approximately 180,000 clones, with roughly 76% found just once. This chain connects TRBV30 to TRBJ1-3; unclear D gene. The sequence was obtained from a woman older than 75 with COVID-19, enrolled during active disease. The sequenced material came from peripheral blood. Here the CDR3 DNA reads TGTGCCTGGAGGCTCAGTGGAAACACCATATATTTT. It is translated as CAWRLSGNTIYF.